The sequence of this TCR beta chain was determined in a study of T cell responses to AZD1222 COVID-19 vaccine. At the level of the study: Pooled together were second doses at about 4 or about 12 weeks.

Findings and limits, study-wide: White British donors predominated, females outnumbered males, and clonal diversity was possibly underestimated. AZD1222 recipients seropositive at baseline numbered only 6 or 7.

Trimming cost V 2 bases and J 1 base, with 8 bases left between them. The CDR3 has 14 amino acids. Per germline, CDR1 MNHEY and CDR2 SVGEGT. About this clone itself: Its cognate antigen is unknown.

TCRdb's table, derived via immunoSEQ multiplex PCR, lists solely in-frame clones and lacks some. The sample contains 150,000 to 200,000 clones, approximately 91% of which appear only once. The clonotype originates from an adult in good health. The V and J genes are TRBV6-2 or TRBV6-3 and TRBJ1-2; unclear D gene. This specimen consisted of peripheral blood, obtained on day 0 of AZD1222 vaccination. In DNA form, the CDR3 reads TGTGCCAGCAGTTACGACACACTTAACTATGGCTACACCTTC. Amino acid sequence: CASSYDTLNYGYTF.